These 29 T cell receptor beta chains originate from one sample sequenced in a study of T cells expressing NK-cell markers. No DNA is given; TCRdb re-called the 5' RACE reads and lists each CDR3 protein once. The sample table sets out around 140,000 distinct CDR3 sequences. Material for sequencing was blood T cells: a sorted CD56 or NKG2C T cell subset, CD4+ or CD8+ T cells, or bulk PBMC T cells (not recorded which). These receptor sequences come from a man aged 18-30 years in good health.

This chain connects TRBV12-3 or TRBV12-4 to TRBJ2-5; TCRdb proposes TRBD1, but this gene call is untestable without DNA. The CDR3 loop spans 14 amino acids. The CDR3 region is CASSLGRAQETQYF.

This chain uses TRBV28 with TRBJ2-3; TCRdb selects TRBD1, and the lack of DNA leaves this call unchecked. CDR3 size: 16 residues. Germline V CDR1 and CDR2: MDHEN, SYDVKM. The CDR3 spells CASSSRQARPTDTQYF. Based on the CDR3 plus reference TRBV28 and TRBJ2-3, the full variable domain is DVKVTQSSRYLVKRTGEKVFLECVQDMDHENMFWYRQDPGLGLRLIYFSYDVKMKEKGDIPEGYSVSREKKERFSLILESASTNQTSMYLCASSSRQARPTDTQYFGPGTRLTVL.

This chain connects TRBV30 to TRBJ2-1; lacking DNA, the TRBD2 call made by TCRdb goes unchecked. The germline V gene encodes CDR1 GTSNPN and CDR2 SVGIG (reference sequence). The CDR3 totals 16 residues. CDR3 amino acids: CAWSVASGFSYNEQFF.

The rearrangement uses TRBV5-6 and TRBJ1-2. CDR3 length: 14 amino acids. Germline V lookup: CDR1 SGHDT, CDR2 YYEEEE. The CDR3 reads CASSLESERRGYTF. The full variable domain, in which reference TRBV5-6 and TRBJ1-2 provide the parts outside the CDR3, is DAGVTQSPTHLIKTRGQQVTLRCSPKSGHDTVSWYQQALGQGPQFIFQYYEEEERQRGNFPDRFSGHQFPNYSSELNVNALLLGDSALYLCASSLESERRGYTFGSGTRLTVV.

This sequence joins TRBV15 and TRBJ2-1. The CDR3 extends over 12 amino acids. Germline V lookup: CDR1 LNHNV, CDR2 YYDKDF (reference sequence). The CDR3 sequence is CATRQVGSEQFF.

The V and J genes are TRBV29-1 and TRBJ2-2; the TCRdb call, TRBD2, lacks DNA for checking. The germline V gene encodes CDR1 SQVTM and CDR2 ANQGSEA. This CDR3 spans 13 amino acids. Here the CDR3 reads CSAGNSASGELFF.

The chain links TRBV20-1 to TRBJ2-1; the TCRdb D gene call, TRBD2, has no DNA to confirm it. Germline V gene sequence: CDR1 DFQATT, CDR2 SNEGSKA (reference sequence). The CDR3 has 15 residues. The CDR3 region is CSATLLGGGNNEQFF.

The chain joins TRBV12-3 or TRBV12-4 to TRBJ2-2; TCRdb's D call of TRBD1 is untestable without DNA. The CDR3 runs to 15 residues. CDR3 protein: CASSGGIANTGELFF.

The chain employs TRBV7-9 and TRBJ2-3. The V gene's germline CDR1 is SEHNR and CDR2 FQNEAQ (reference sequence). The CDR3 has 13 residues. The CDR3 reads CASTTPFTDTQYF.

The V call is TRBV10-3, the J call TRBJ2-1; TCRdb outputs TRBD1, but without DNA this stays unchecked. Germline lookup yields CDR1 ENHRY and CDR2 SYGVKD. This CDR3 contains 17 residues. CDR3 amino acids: CAISLSDRVLTYNEQFF.

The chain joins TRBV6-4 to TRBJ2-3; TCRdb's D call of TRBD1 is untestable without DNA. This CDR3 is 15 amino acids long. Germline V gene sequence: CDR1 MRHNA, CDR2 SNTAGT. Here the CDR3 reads CASSDQPTGLDTQYF.

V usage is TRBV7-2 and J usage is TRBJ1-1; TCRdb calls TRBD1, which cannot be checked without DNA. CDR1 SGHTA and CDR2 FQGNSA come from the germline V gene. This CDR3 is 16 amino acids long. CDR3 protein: CASSPTPGGMNTEAFF.

CDR3 amino acids: CAISESSQEGTDTQYF. The chain combines TRBV10-3 with TRBJ2-3; TCRdb's D gene call, TRBD2, goes unchecked for lack of DNA. Per the germline V gene, CDR1 is ENHRY and CDR2 is SYGVKD. The CDR3 loop spans 16 amino acids.

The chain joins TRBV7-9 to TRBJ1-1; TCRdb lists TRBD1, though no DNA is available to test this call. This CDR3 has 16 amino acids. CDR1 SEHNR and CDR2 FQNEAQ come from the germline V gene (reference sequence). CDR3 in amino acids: CASSFPDRGLNTEAFF.

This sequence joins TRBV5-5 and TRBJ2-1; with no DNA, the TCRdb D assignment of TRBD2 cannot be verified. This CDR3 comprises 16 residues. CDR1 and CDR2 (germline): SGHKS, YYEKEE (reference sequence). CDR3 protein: CASSLRAGGPHNEQFF.

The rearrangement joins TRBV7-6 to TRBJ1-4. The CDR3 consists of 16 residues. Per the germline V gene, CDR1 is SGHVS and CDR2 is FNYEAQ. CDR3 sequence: CASSPGGQPLSEKLFF.

This CDR3 is CASSVSGRLFYEQYF. This chain joins TRBV9 and TRBJ2-7; the D gene TCRdb calls, TRBD2, cannot be checked with no DNA. Germline assignment: CDR1 SGDLS and CDR2 YYNGEE. The CDR3 length is 15 residues.

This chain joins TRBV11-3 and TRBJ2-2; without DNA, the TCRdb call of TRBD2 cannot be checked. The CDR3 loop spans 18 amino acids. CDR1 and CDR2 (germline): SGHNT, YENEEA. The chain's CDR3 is CASSLVSGLAGAGGELFF.

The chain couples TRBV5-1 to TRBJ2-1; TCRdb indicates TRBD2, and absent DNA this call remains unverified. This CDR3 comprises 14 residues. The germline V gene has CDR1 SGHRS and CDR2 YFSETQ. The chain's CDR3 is CASSFRERHNEQFF. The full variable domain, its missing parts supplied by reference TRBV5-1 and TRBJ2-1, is KAGVTQTPRYLIKTRGQQVTLSCSPISGHRSVSWYQQTPGQGLQFLFEYFSETQRNKGNFPGRFSGRQFSNSRSEMNVSTLELGDSALYLCASSFRERHNEQFFGPGTRLTVL.

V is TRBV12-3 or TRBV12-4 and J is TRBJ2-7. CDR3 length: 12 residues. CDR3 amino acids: CASSRIRDEQYF.

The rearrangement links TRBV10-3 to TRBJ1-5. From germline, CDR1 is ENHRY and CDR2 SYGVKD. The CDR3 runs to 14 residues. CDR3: CAISESGGNQPQHF.

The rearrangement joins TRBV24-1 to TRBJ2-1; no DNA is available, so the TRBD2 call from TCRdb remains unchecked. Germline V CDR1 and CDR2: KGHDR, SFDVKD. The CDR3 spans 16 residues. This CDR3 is CATSDLREDGRGEQFF.

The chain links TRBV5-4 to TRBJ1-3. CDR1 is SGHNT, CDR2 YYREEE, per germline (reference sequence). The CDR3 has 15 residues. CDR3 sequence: CASSLRSISGNTIYF.

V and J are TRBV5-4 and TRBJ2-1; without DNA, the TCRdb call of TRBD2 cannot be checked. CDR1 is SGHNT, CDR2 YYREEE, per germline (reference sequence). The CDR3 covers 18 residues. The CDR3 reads CASSLGLAANLEDGEQFF.

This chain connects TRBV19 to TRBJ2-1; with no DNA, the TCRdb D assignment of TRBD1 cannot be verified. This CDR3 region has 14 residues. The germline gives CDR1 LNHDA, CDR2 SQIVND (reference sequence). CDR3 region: CASSPRGAYNEQFF.

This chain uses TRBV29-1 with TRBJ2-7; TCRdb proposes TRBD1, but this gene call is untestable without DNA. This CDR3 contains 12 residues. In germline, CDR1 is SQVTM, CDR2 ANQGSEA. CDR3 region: CSARDLSYEQYF.

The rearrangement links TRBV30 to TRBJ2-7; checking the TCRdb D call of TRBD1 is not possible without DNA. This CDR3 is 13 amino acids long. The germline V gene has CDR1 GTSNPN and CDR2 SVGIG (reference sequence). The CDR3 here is CAWSVGAGNEQYF.

The CDR3 protein is CASSQLGTGDNEQFF. The J gene is TRBJ2-1, the V gene TRBV4-1; TCRdb outputs TRBD1, but without DNA this stays unchecked. CDR1 and CDR2 from the germline V gene are MGHRA and YSYEKL. The CDR3 spans 15 residues.

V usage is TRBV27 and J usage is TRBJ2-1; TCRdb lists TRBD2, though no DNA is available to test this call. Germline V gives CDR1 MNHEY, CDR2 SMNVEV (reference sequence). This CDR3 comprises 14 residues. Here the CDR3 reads CASSLFSGSGSQFF.